Here is one TCR beta chain with its context. Its specificity is unknown. Repertoires were generated with immunoSEQ multiplex PCR, while TCRdb's copy carries only in-frame clones and drops some. The data contain over 750,000 clones, 90% to 97% of them seen just once; the ten biggest clones take up roughly 0.23%. Selected positively for CCR7 and CD45RO-negative, naive CD8 cells excluded terminally differentiated effector memory CD45RA+ cells. This record belongs to a study of shared clonotypes between healthy human individuals. Study results and caveats: A generally larger estimated richness was seen in naive subsets than in memory subsets.

Germline V gene sequence: CDR1 KGHSH, CDR2 LQKENI. Between the trimmed V and J ends, which lost 3 bases and 7 bases, there was a span of 12 bases. The CDR3 has 14 residues. The sequenced sample was naive CD8+ T cells sorted from blood. The chain uses TRBV18 and TRBJ1-4, with TRBD1 as a possible D gene (5 bases). This receptor was taken from a man aged 25 to 45 in good health. CDR3 residues: CASSPKTVGEKLFF. CDR3 nucleotide sequence: TGTGCCAGCTCACCGAAGACAGTAGGTGAAAAACTGTTTTTT. Based on the CDR3 plus reference TRBV18 and TRBJ1-4, the full variable domain is NAGVMQNPRHLVRRRGQEARLRCSPMKGHSHVYWYRQLPEEGLKFMVYLQKENIIDESGMPKERFSAEFPKEGPSILRIQQVVRGDSAAYFCASSPKTVGEKLFFGSGTQLSVL.